This T cell receptor (beta chain) was retrieved from a study of blood T cell repertoires in COVID-19. Authors' methods: The assay estimated nucleated cells by amplifying reference gene primers. Sequencing used immunoSEQ multiplex PCR; TCRdb keeps in-frame clones, though not all of them. V, J and clone size reflect that table, while D and trimming were determined from the DNA. The top ten hold about 1.5% of the sample, which has some 240,000 clones, around 80% seen once. CDR1 and CDR2 from the germline V gene are LNHDA and SQIVND (reference sequence). The CDR3 is 14 residues long. V was cut by 10 bases and J by 4 bases, with 19 bases left in between.

The material sequenced was peripheral blood. The receptor comes from a woman in her 40s who had recovered from COVID-19. The V and J genes are TRBV19 and TRBJ1-1, with D possibly TRBD1 on 6 matching bases. CDR3 residues: CATSSGGRSTEAFF. The DNA of the CDR3 is TGTGCCACATCGTCGGGGGGCAGGAGCACTGAAGCTTTCTTT.